This passage covers 30 T cell receptor beta chains from one sample sequenced in a study of T cell responses to AZD1222 COVID-19 vaccine. Sequencing was performed with immunoSEQ multiplex PCR; in TCRdb, only in-frame clones are kept and a portion is missing. The sample lists roughly 28,000 clones; approximately 91% were seen once. The starting material was peripheral blood, obtained on day 0 of AZD1222 vaccination. Source of these receptors: an adult in good health.

The genes are TRBV3-1 (or the pseudogene TRBV3-2) and TRBJ2-2; the D is unclear. The CDR3 sequence is 14 residues long. Per germline, CDR1 LGHDT and CDR2 YNNKEL (reference sequence). Trimming stripped 5 bases from V and 3 bases from J, with 10 bases between. Here the CDR3 reads CASSGRPYTGELFF. CDR3 DNA sequence: TGTGCCAGCAGCGGCCGGCCTTACACCGGGGAGCTGTTTTTT.

The chain has TRBV28 and TRBJ2-2; D is undetermined. The CDR3 has 15 amino acids. Trimming removed 6 bases at V and 2 bases at J, with 13 bases between. Per the germline V gene, CDR1 is MDHEN and CDR2 is SYDVKM. CDR3 bases: TGTGCCAGCAGCCTGACCCAAGAAAACACCGGGGAGCTGTTTTTT. This gives the protein CASSLTQENTGELFF.

This chain links TRBV6-5 with TRBJ2-7; TRBD2 matches at 7 bases. V lost 0 bases, J lost 5 bases, and 7 bases stayed unmatched. This CDR3 has 15 amino acids. CDR1 is MNHEY and CDR2 is SVGAGI in the germline V gene. The CDR3 DNA follows: TGTGCCAGCAGTTACTCGGGCGGGAGCCCCAACGAGCAGTACTTC. This encodes CASSYSGGSPNEQYF.

In this sample, this clone turned up a few times. The V call is TRBV5-1, the J call TRBJ1-2, with D perhaps matching TRBD1 (6 bases). With 1 base removed from V and 0 bases from J, the gap between germline ends came to 10 bases. The CDR3 has 15 residues. Per germline, CDR1 SGHRS and CDR2 YFSETQ. Here the CDR3 DNA reads TGCGCCAGCAGCTTGAGGGCAGGGGCTAACTATGGCTACACCTTC. Amino acid sequence: CASSLRAGANYGYTF.

V usage is TRBV18 and J usage is TRBJ1-1, with TRBD1 matching over 9 bases. CDR3 length: 15 amino acids. Germline CDR1 reads KGHSH; CDR2 reads LQKENI. The trim removed 3 bases at V and 3 bases at J, leaving 5 bases unmatched. Here the CDR3 DNA reads TGTGCCAGCTCACCCCGGACAGGGGTAGACACTGAAGCTTTCTTT. This gives the protein CASSPRTGVDTEAFF.

The chain joins TRBV5-1 to TRBJ1-3; TRBD1 agrees at 7 bases. This CDR3 has 15 amino acids. V was clipped by 4 bases and J by 2 bases; unmatched bases: 6. CDR1 and CDR2 (germline): SGHRS, YFSETQ. CDR3 in amino acids: CASSQLTGTGNTIYF. CDR3 DNA: TGCGCCAGCAGCCAGTTGACAGGGACTGGAAACACCATATATTTT.

This clone was found once. V gene TRBV11-2 combines with J gene TRBJ2-3; a weak D match, TRBD2 (5 bases). The CDR3 extends over 15 amino acids. CDR1 is SGHAT, CDR2 FQNNGV, per germline. Trimming stripped 5 bases from V and 1 base from J, with 13 bases between. CDR3 protein: CASSRPYGGTDTQYF. The CDR3 DNA follows: TGTGCCAGCAGCAGACCTTACGGGGGCACAGATACGCAGTATTTT.

The rearrangement uses TRBV19 and TRBJ2-7; 10 bases are shared with TRBD1. The V gene end was trimmed by 6 bases and the J gene end by 2 bases; junction bases not matched to a gene: 7. The CDR3 runs 15 residues. In germline, CDR1 is LNHDA, CDR2 SQIVND (reference sequence). CDR3 in amino acids: CASRSGTGVPYEQYF. The CDR3 DNA sequence: TGTGCCAGTAGATCCGGGACAGGGGTTCCCTACGAGCAGTACTTC.

J is TRBJ2-3 and V is TRBV24-1; TRBD2 aligns across 10 bases. Losses at the gene ends were 4 bases for V and 3 bases for J; bases not matched to a gene: 3. The germline V gene encodes CDR1 KGHDR and CDR2 SFDVKD. This CDR3 comprises 15 residues. For the CDR3, the DNA is TGTGCCACCAGTGAGGTACTAGCGGGAACAGATACGCAGTATTTT. It encodes CATSEVLAGTDTQYF.

The V gene is TRBV5-4, the J gene TRBJ2-7; 9 bases are a match to TRBD1. The CDR3 spans 14 residues. V lost 4 bases to trimming and J lost 3 bases; unmatched junction nucleotides: 5. Germline CDR1 reads SGHNT; CDR2 reads YYREEE (reference sequence). CDR3 nucleotide sequence: TGTGCCAGCAGCCGCTCGGGACAGGGCTACGAGCAGTACTTC. This sequence encodes CASSRSGQGYEQYF.

The V gene is TRBV20-1, the J gene TRBJ1-2; D call uncertain. V was shortened by 2 bases and J by 3 bases, with 4 bases between the two germline ends. The CDR3 covers 11 residues. Germline V gene sequence: CDR1 DFQATT, CDR2 SNEGSKA (reference sequence). The CDR3 loop is CSARSHYGYTF. The CDR3 DNA follows: TGCAGTGCTAGATCCCACTATGGCTACACCTTC.

The chain uses TRBV7-8 and TRBJ2-7, with D possibly being TRBD1 (5 bases). V gave up 1 base and J gave up 2 bases, with 12 bases separating them. The germline V gene has CDR1 SGHVS and CDR2 FQNEAQ. The CDR3 has 15 amino acids. CDR3 nucleotides: TGTGCCAGCAGCTTAGGGCAGGGCCTAACCTACGAGCAGTACTTC. It is translated as CASSLGQGLTYEQYF.

The chain joins TRBV30 to TRBJ1-6, with D unresolved. CDR1 and CDR2 (germline): GTSNPN, SVGIG (reference sequence). Trimming pared 2 bases from V and 7 bases from J, leaving 9 bases between. The CDR3 covers 13 residues. CDR3 residues: CAWSKGWNSPLHF. The CDR3 DNA follows: TGTGCCTGGAGTAAGGGTTGGAATTCACCCCTCCACTTT.

The V gene is TRBV6-5, the J gene TRBJ1-5; D is undetermined. The CDR3 sequence is 15 residues long. Germline assignment: CDR1 MNHEY and CDR2 SVGAGI. V shed 5 bases and J shed 1 base, with 12 bases lying between them. In DNA, the CDR3 is TGTGCCAGCAGTAGACCCGTTAGGAGCAATCAGCCCCAGCATTTT. Its protein is CASSRPVRSNQPQHF.

The CDR3 loop is CASSLVALTGTGGRETQYF. CDR3 nucleotides: TGCGCCAGCAGCTTGGTGGCGTTAACCGGGACAGGGGGCAGAGAGACCCAGTACTTC. This chain connects TRBV5-1 to TRBJ2-5, with 12 bases aligning to TRBD1. This CDR3 spans 19 amino acids. Germline CDR1 is SGHRS and CDR2 is YFSETQ. The J segment lost 4 bases and the V segment lost 0 bases, leaving 13 bases of the junction unmatched.

J is TRBJ2-3 and V is TRBV10-3, with TRBD2 matching 9 bases. The CDR3 length is 17 residues. J was trimmed by 0 bases and V by 4 bases; bases with no gene match: 8. CDR1 and CDR2 (germline): ENHRY, SYGVKD. The CDR3 loop reads CAISAPSSGTSTDTQYF. Here the CDR3 DNA reads TGTGCCATCAGTGCCCCCTCTAGCGGGACGAGCACAGATACGCAGTATTTT.

The chain is built from TRBV5-1 and TRBJ2-2, with TRBD1 identical over 8 bases. V was clipped by 3 bases and J by 1 base; unmatched bases: 5. The germline V gene encodes CDR1 SGHRS and CDR2 YFSETQ. The CDR3 spans 16 residues. The DNA of the CDR3 is TGCGCCAGCAGCTCGACAGGGGTCCGGAACACCGGGGAGCTGTTTTTT. This encodes CASSSTGVRNTGELFF.

This clone was picked up a small number of times. The chain links TRBV7-2 to TRBJ2-7; tentatively, D is TRBD2 (6 bases). The V gene's germline CDR1 is SGHTA and CDR2 FQGNSA. V gave up 3 bases and J gave up 3 bases, with 12 bases separating them. The CDR3 spans 14 residues. CDR3 amino acids: CASSFGLGGYEQYF. In nucleotides, the CDR3 is TGTGCCAGCAGCTTCGGACTGGGGGGCTACGAGCAGTACTTC.

CDR3 in DNA: TGTGCCAGCAGTTTAGACAGGGGCACTGAAGCTTTCTTT. Protein sequence: CASSLDRGTEAFF. The rearrangement joins TRBV6-5 to TRBJ1-1; 8 bases map to TRBD1. The CDR3 length is 13 residues. Germline CDR1 and CDR2: MNHEY and SVGAGI. V trimming: 4 bases; J trimming: 4 bases; junction bases outside the gene matches: 2.

The table lists this clone with a few counts. The CDR3 nucleotides read TGTGCAAGTCGCCCAGGCCCTCATCTAATAGGCGGCTATAGCAATCAGCCCCAGCATTTT. This translates into CASRPGPHLIGGYSNQPQHF. The rearrangement joins TRBV12-2 to TRBJ1-5. TRBV12-2 is tagged as a pseudogene. The CDR3 has 20 amino acids.

The table lists this clone with a count of one. The chain carries TRBV3-1 (or the pseudogene TRBV3-2) and TRBJ1-3; tentative D call: TRBD1 (5 bases). V was trimmed by 4 bases and J by 2 bases, leaving 12 bases between them. The germline V gene encodes CDR1 LGHDT and CDR2 YNNKEL (reference sequence). The CDR3 has 15 amino acids. The CDR3 DNA is TGTGCCAGCAGCCCGTTAGGGGTGCCTGGAAACACCATATATTTT. It codes for CASSPLGVPGNTIYF.

The rearrangement links TRBV10-3 to TRBJ1-6, with a weak D call TRBD1 (6 bases). The ends were cut back, 10 bases at V and 8 bases at J, with 18 bases in the middle. The CDR3 is 14 residues long. Germline-derived CDR1 and CDR2 are ENHRY and SYGVKD. DNA for the CDR3: TGTGCCAGCCAACCCAGGGGACCGGATTCACCCCTCCACTTT. Protein sequence: CASQPRGPDSPLHF.

This sequence joins TRBV5-1 and TRBJ2-7; 12 nucleotides match TRBD2. The CDR3 is made up of 14 amino acids. Germline V lookup: CDR1 SGHRS, CDR2 YFSETQ. The J segment lost 6 bases and the V segment lost 3 bases, leaving 4 bases of the junction unmatched. CDR3 loop: CASSSSGRAFEQYF. In DNA form, the CDR3 reads TGCGCCAGCAGCTCTAGCGGGAGGGCCTTCGAGCAGTACTTC.

The chain employs TRBV19 and TRBJ2-3; weak D call: TRBD2 (6 bases). In germline, CDR1 is LNHDA, CDR2 SQIVND (reference sequence). CDR3 length: 15 residues. With 7 bases removed from V and 2 bases from J, the gap between germline ends came to 16 bases. The CDR3 DNA follows: TGTGCCAGTACCCCCGGGGGACTGATCACAGATACGCAGTATTTT. It yields the protein CASTPGGLITDTQYF.

This clone showed up just once. The rearrangement joins TRBV27 to TRBJ2-6; D not certain. With 1 base removed from V and 4 bases from J, the gap between germline ends came to 8 bases. Looked up from germline, CDR1 is MNHEY and CDR2 is SMNVEV (reference sequence). This CDR3 is 15 amino acids long. Here the CDR3 reads CASSLWGSGANVLTF. CDR3 coding DNA: TGTGCCAGCAGTTTATGGGGTTCCGGGGCCAACGTCCTGACTTTC.

The CDR3 here is CAIRQSQGISTDTQYF. CDR3 DNA sequence: TGTGCCATCAGACAGTCCCAGGGGATTAGCACAGATACGCAGTATTTT. The chain couples TRBV10-3 to TRBJ2-3; perhaps TRBD1 as D (6 bases). Per the germline V gene, CDR1 is ENHRY and CDR2 is SYGVKD. Between the trimmed V and J ends, which lost 6 bases and 0 bases, there was a span of 16 bases. CDR3 length: 16 amino acids.

The chain links TRBV11-2 to TRBJ1-5; perhaps TRBD1 as D (6 bases). The CDR3 is 15 amino acids. V was shortened by 1 base and J by 5 bases, with 12 bases between the two germline ends. Per germline, CDR1 SGHAT and CDR2 FQNNGV. CDR3 sequence reads: CASSLAGTPYQPQHF. DNA for the CDR3: TGTGCCAGCAGCTTAGCCGGGACACCATATCAGCCCCAGCATTTT.

The rearrangement links TRBV6-5 to TRBJ1-6, with 9 nucleotides matching TRBD1. The CDR3 sequence is 15 residues long. Germline V lookup: CDR1 MNHEY, CDR2 SVGAGI. Trimming cost V 4 bases and J 5 bases; bases outside gene matches: 3. The CDR3, as DNA: TGTGCCAGCAGTTGGGACAGGGATAATAATTCACCCCTCCACTTT. Translation: CASSWDRDNNSPLHF.

On this clone itself: Other DNA sequences from this sample encode an identical CDR3 as well. This chain joins TRBV5-4 and TRBJ1-2; tentative D call: TRBD1 (5 bases). Germline V gives CDR1 SGHNT, CDR2 YYREEE (reference sequence). The CDR3 has 14 residues. V was trimmed by 5 bases and J by 2 bases, leaving 13 bases between them. CDR3 amino acids: CASRQNWDNYGYTF. The DNA of the CDR3 is TGTGCCAGCAGGCAGAATTGGGACAACTATGGCTACACCTTC.

In this sample, this clone turned up a few times. The chain recombines TRBV14 with TRBJ2-2, with D possibly matching TRBD1 (5 bases). The CDR3 extends over 17 amino acids. CDR1 is SGHDN, CDR2 FVKESK, per germline. The V gene lost 3 bases and the J gene lost 5 bases, with 19 bases spanning the gap. The CDR3 nucleotides are TGTGCCAGCAGCCACCAGGGCGGACGGGCTTTAACCGGGGAGCTGTTTTTT. Translating it yields CASSHQGGRALTGELFF.